A single sample gave rise to the 23 T cell receptor beta chains below, sequenced in a study of shared T cell receptors in the human thymus. Clones were sequenced by immunoSEQ multiplex PCR, and TCRdb holds only the in-frame ones, with some missing. This table holds 550,000 to 800,000 clones, 80% to 90% found once. These data were likewise used in another study, on human thymus T cells.

The sample taken for sequencing was thymocytes. Receptors were obtained from a girl less than two years old with a congenital heart defect.

V usage is TRBV6-1 and J usage is TRBJ1-1, with 8 bases lining up with TRBD1. Trimming removed 6 bases from V and 4 bases from J; junction bases left unmatched: 10. This CDR3 is built from 15 residues. The germline V gene encodes CDR1 MNHNS and CDR2 SASEGT. The chain's CDR3 is CASSHRYRGITEAFF. CDR3 sequence (DNA): TGTGCCAGCAGCCACCGCTACAGGGGGATCACTGAAGCTTTCTTT.

The V and J genes are TRBV14 and TRBJ2-5; 8 nucleotides match TRBD2. Germline-derived CDR1 and CDR2 are SGHDN and FVKESK. The CDR3 runs 13 residues. Trimming removed 8 bases from V and 2 bases from J; junction bases left unmatched: 4. This CDR3 reads CASAGGRQETQYF. CDR3 DNA: TGTGCCAGCGCGGGGGGACGACAAGAGACCCAGTACTTC.

The gene calls are TRBV4-1 and TRBJ1-3; D unresolved. The germline V gene encodes CDR1 MGHRA and CDR2 YSYEKL. Trimming pared 3 bases from V and 0 bases from J, leaving 6 bases between. The CDR3 spans 14 residues. The DNA for the CDR3 is TGCGCCAGCAGCCATCGGTCCTCTGGAAACACCATATATTTT. Its translation is CASSHRSSGNTIYF.

The chain employs TRBV7-6 and TRBJ2-5; no reliable D call. Trimming pared 5 bases from V and 3 bases from J, leaving 13 bases between. The V gene's germline CDR1 is SGHVS and CDR2 FNYEAQ. The CDR3 totals 14 residues. CDR3 residues: CASSPNGQKETQYF. The DNA for the CDR3 is TGTGCCAGCAGCCCTAATGGGCAGAAAGAGACCCAGTACTTC.

The rearrangement uses TRBV6-4 and TRBJ1-2, with no clear D. The germline V gene has CDR1 MRHNA and CDR2 SNTAGT. This CDR3 is built from 12 residues. The V end lost 5 bases, the J end lost 4 bases, and 8 bases lay between the germline ends. The DNA for the CDR3 is TGTGCCAGCAGTCTGAACATCTATGGCTACACCTTC. Its translation: CASSLNIYGYTF.

V gene TRBV19 combines with J gene TRBJ2-7; D perhaps matches TRBD1 (5 bases). Germline CDR1 LNHDA, CDR2 SQIVND (reference sequence). The CDR3 runs to 16 residues. The germline V and J ends were trimmed by 6 bases and 2 bases, with 20 bases remaining between them. This CDR3 reads CASSNLQATGPYEQYF. The CDR3 DNA follows: TGTGCCAGTAGCAACCTACAGGCGACCGGGCCCTACGAGCAGTACTTC.

The gene calls are TRBV7-2 and TRBJ1-2; 8 bases line up with TRBD1. J was trimmed by 4 bases and V by 4 bases; bases with no gene match: 11. CDR1 and CDR2 from the germline V gene are SGHTA and FQGNSA. The CDR3 spans 16 residues. The CDR3: CASSSTRTGRSYGYTF. Here the CDR3 DNA reads TGTGCCAGCAGCTCTACCCGGACAGGGAGGTCCTATGGCTACACCTTC.

The rearrangement links TRBV9 to TRBJ1-2, with D unresolved. Trimming pared 5 bases from V and 1 base from J, leaving 15 bases between. Germline values: CDR1 SGDLS, CDR2 YYNGEE. This CDR3 is 15 amino acids long. The CDR3 sequence: CASSHPRQDNYGYTF. CDR3 sequence (DNA): TGTGCCAGCAGTCACCCCCGACAAGATAACTATGGCTACACCTTC.

In the case of this clone: The junction differs from germline at one of its ends, possibly a read error. J is TRBJ1-2 and V is TRBV5-1; 7 bases align to TRBD1. Germline V gene lookup returns CDR1 SGHRS and CDR2 YFSETQ. CDR3 size: 15 residues. CDR3 amino acids: CASSLGQEDNYGYAF. As DNA, the CDR3 is TGCGCCAGCAGCTTAGGACAGGAAGACAACTATGGCTACGCCTTC. Full variable domain (rest looked up from reference TRBV5-1 and TRBJ1-2): KAGVTQTPRYLIKTRGQQVTLSCSPISGHRSVSWYQQTPGQGLQFLFEYFSETQRNKGNFPGRFSGRQFSNSRSEMNVSTLELGDSALYLCASSLGQEDNYGYAFGSGTRLTVV.

This clone was picked up one time. The rearrangement links TRBV9 to TRBJ1-4; TRBD1 matches at 7 bases. The V and J ends lost 5 bases and 10 bases, in that order; junction bases with no gene match: 11. This CDR3 contains 14 residues. In germline, CDR1 is SGDLS, CDR2 YYNGEE. The CDR3: CASSDRVARGKLFF. DNA for the CDR3: TGTGCCAGCAGTGACAGGGTCGCTAGGGGAAAACTGTTTTTT.

This sequence joins TRBV4-1 and TRBJ2-1, with no clear D. The length of the CDR3 is 16 residues. Germline loops: CDR1 MGHRA, CDR2 YSYEKL. The V end lost 4 bases, the J end lost 5 bases, and 18 bases lay between the germline ends. The CDR3 bases are TGCGCCAGCAGCCCCGAAGACACCTGCTTAAACAATGAGCAGTTCTTC. This sequence encodes CASSPEDTCLNNEQFF.

The chain has TRBV5-5 and TRBJ2-4; D possibly corresponds to TRBD2 (5 bases). Germline V lookup: CDR1 SGHKS, CDR2 YYEKEE (reference sequence). Trimming removed 3 bases from V and 1 base from J, with 11 bases in between. This CDR3 has 15 residues. CDR3 sequence reads: CASSCKGSAKNIQYF. CDR3 bases: TGTGCCAGCAGCTGTAAAGGGAGTGCCAAAAACATTCAGTACTTC.

V and J are TRBV6-4 and TRBJ2-1; maybe TRBD2 (5 bases). Germline V gene sequence: CDR1 MRHNA, CDR2 SNTAGT. This CDR3 is 15 amino acids long. V was clipped by 5 bases and J by 0 bases, with 11 bases between them. CDR3 coding DNA: TGTGCCAGCAGTCCTAGCTCCAGCTCCTACAATGAGCAGTTCTTC. This gives the protein CASSPSSSSYNEQFF.

The genes are TRBV6-6 and TRBJ1-6; 9 nucleotides line up with TRBD1. After removal of 2 bases from V and 6 bases from J, the junction contained 2 bases not matched to a gene. This CDR3 region has 15 residues. The germline V gene encodes CDR1 MNHNY and CDR2 SVGAGI (reference sequence). The CDR3 reads CASSYGTGSNSPLHF. In DNA form, the CDR3 reads TGTGCCAGCAGTTACGGGACAGGGTCTAATTCACCCCTCCACTTT.

This sequence joins TRBV2 and TRBJ2-7; D is ambiguous. The V gene lost 2 bases and the J gene lost 3 bases, with 14 bases spanning the gap. The CDR3 covers 15 residues. The germline V gene encodes CDR1 SNHLY and CDR2 FYNNEI. The CDR3 nucleotides read TGTGCCAGCAGTGAACGGTACGGTTACCTCTACGAGCAGTACTTC. Protein product: CASSERYGYLYEQYF.

This rearrangement joins TRBV7-6 to TRBJ2-1, with TRBD2 identical over 11 bases. The CDR3 spans 15 residues. The J segment lost 7 bases and the V segment lost 4 bases, leaving 6 bases of the junction unmatched. Per germline, CDR1 SGHVS and CDR2 FNYEAQ. The CDR3 DNA sequence: TGTGCCAGCAGCTCATTAGCGGGGGGGCGAAATGAGCAGTTCTTC. Its translation is CASSSLAGGRNEQFF.

In this sample, this clone turned up once. CDR3 nucleotide sequence: TGTGCCAGCAGCCCCTCAGCGGGGGGATCAGATACGCAGTATTTT. This gives the protein CASSPSAGGSDTQYF. V usage is TRBV7-7 and J usage is TRBJ2-3, with 9 bases matching TRBD2. Trimming cost V 5 bases and J 4 bases; bases outside gene matches: 7. CDR3 length: 15 residues. Germline CDR1 is SSHAT and CDR2 is FNYEAQ (reference sequence).

The sample holds one count of this clone. The chain employs TRBV5-6 and TRBJ1-4, with TRBD1 matching over 7 bases. Germline lookup yields CDR1 SGHDT and CDR2 YYEEEE. The CDR3 has 15 amino acids. The V segment lost 4 bases and the J segment 0 bases; nucleotides outside the gene matches: 3. In DNA, the CDR3 is TGTGCCAGCAGCGACAGGGTTTCAACTAATGAAAAACTGTTTTTT. Its translation: CASSDRVSTNEKLFF.

This chain links TRBV5-5 with TRBJ1-4, with a weak D call TRBD1 (6 bases). With 4 bases removed from V and 8 bases from J, the gap between germline ends came to 24 bases. CDR3 length: 17 residues. CDR1 is SGHKS, CDR2 YYEKEE, per germline (reference sequence). The CDR3 protein is CASSLTGGASKGEKLFF. In nucleotides, the CDR3 is TGTGCCAGCAGCCTGACAGGTGGGGCATCAAAAGGGGAAAAACTGTTTTTT.

The chain employs TRBV29-1 and TRBJ1-3; D might be TRBD1 (6 bases). The CDR3 is 13 amino acids. Germline assignment: CDR1 SQVTM and CDR2 ANQGSEA. V lost 1 base and J 10 bases, leaving 14 bases between the germline ends. The CDR3 protein is CSVEVDRQGTIYF. CDR3 DNA sequence: TGCAGCGTTGAAGTTGATCGGCAGGGGACCATATATTTT.

V gene TRBV30 combines with J gene TRBJ1-3, with a possible D match to TRBD1 (5 bases). CDR1 GTSNPN and CDR2 SVGIG come from the germline V gene (reference sequence). This CDR3 has 21 amino acids. The V end was cut by 0 bases, the J end by 0 bases, with 27 bases between. Written as DNA, the CDR3 is TGTGCCTGGAGTGTCCCGTTACCCTCTCTGGGACTTACCGTCTCTGGAAACACCATATATTTT. Protein product: CAWSVPLPSLGLTVSGNTIYF.

The V and J genes are TRBV6-5 and TRBJ1-5; maybe TRBD1 (5 bases). The CDR3 length is 12 residues. V lost 10 bases, J lost 6 bases, and 13 bases lay in between. The V gene's germline CDR1 is MNHEY and CDR2 SVGAGI. CDR3 protein: CAILGGCQPQHF. CDR3 bases: TGTGCCATACTCGGGGGTTGTCAGCCCCAGCATTTT.

A single count supports this clone. V and J are TRBV7-9 and TRBJ1-4, with a tentative D call TRBD1 (6 bases). In germline, CDR1 is SEHNR, CDR2 FQNEAQ (reference sequence). This CDR3 comprises 15 residues. Trimming took off 5 bases at V and 0 bases at J, with 10 bases between the two ends. CDR3 in amino acids: CASSPGGPTNEKLFF. In DNA form, the CDR3 reads TGTGCCAGCAGCCCGGGGGGCCCAACTAATGAAAAACTGTTTTTT.